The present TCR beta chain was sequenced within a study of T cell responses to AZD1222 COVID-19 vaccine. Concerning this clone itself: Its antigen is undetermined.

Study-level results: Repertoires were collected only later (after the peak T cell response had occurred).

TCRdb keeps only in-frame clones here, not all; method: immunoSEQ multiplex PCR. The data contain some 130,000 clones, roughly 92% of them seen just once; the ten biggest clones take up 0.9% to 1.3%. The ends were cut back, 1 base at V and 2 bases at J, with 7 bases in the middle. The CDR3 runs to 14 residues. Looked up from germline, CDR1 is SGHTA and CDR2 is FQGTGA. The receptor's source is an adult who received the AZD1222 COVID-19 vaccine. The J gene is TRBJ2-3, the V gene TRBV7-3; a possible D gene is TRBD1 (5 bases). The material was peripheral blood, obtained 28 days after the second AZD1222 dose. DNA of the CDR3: TGTGCCAGCAGCTTAAGGGGCCTCACAGATACGCAGTATTTT. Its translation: CASSLRGLTDTQYF. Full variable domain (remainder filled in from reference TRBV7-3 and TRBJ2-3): GAGVSQTPSNKVTEKGKYVELRCDPISGHTALYWYRQSLGQGPEFLIYFQGTGAADDSGLPNDRFFAVRPEGSVSTLKIQRTERGDSAVYLCASSLRGLTDTQYFGPGTRLTVL.